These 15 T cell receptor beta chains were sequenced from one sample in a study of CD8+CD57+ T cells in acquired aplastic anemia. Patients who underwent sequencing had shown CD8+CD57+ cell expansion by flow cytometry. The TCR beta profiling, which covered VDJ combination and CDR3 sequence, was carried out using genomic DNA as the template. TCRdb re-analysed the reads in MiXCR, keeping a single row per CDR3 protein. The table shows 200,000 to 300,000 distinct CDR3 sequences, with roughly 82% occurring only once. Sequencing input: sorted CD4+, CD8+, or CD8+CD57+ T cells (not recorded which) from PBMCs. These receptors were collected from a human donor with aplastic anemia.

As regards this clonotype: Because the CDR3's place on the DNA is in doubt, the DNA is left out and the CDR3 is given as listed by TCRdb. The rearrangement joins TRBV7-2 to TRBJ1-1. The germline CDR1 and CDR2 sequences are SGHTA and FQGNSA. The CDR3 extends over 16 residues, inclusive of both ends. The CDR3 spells CASSYPYTEAFFGAFF.

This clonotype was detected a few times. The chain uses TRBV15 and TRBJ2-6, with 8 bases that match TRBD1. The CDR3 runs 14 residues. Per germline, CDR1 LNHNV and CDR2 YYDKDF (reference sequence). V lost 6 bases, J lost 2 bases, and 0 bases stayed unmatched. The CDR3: CATRDRAGANVLTF. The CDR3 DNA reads TGTGCCACCAGGGACAGGGCTGGGGCCAACGTCCTGACTTTC.

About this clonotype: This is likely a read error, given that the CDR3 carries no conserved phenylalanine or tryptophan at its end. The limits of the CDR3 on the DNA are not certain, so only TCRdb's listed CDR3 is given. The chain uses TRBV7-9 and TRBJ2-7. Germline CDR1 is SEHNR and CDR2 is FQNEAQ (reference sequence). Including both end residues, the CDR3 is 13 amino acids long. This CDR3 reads CASSFLIDTTNEK.

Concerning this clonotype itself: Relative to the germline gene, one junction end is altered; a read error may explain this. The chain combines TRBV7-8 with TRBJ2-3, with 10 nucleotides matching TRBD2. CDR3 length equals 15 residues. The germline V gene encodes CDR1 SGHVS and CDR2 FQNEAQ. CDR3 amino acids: CASGLAGGVADTQYF. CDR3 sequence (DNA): TGTGCCAGCGGCTTAGCGGGAGGTGTGGCAGATACGCAGTATTTT.

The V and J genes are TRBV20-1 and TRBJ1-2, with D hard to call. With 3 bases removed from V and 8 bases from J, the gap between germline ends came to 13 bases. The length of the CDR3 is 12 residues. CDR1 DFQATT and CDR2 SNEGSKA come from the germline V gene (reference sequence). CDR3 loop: CSARAGSEGYTF. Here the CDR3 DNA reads TGCAGTGCTAGGGCGGGGTCGGAAGGCTACACCTTC.

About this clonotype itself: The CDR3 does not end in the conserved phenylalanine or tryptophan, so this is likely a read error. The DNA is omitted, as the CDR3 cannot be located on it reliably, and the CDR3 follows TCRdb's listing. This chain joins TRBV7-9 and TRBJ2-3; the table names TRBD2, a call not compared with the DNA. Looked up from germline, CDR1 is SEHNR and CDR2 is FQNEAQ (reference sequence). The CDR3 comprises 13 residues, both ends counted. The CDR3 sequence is CASSFEGSGGHDV.

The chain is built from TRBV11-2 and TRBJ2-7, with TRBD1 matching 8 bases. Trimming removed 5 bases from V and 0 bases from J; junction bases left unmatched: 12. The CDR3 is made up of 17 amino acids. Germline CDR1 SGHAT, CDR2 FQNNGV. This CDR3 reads CASSPRPTGGLSYEQYF. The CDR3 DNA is TGTGCCAGCAGCCCACGGCCCACAGGGGGTCTCTCCTACGAGCAGTACTTC.

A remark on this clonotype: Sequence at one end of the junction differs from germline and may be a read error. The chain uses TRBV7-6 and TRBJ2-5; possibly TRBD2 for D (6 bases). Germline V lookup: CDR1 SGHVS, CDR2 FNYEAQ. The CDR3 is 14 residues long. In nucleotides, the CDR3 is TGTGCCAGCAGCTTTCACAGAAGCCGGGGGAGCGATGAGTTC. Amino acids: CASSFHRSRGSDEF. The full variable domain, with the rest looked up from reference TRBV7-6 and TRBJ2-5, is GAGVSQSPRYKVTKRGQDVALRCDPISGHVSLYWYRQALGQGPEFLTYFNYEAQQDKSGLPNDRFSAERPEGSISTLTIQRTEQRDSAMYRCASSFHRSRGSDEFGPGTRLLVL.

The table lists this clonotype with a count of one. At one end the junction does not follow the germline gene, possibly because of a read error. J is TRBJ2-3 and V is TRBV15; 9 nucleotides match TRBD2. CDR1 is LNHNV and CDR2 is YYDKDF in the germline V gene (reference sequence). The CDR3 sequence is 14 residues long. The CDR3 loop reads CASSGGSEPDTQYF. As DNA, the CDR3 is TGTGCCAGCAGCGGGGGGAGCGAGCCAGATACGCAGTATTTT.

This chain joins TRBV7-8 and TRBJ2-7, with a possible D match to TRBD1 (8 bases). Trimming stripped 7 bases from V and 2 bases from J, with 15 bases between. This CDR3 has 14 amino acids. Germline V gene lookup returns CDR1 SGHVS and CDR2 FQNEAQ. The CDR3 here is CASNFTGGAYEQYF. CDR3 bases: TGTGCCAGCAACTTCACAGGGGGGGCCTACGAGCAGTACTTC.

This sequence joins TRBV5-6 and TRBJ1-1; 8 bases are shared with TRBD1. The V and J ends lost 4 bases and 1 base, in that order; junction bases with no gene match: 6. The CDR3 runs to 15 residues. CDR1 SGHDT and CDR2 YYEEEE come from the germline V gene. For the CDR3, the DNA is TGTGCCAGCAGCGAGTCCGGGACAGGGAACACTGAAGCTTTCTTT. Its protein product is CASSESGTGNTEAFF.

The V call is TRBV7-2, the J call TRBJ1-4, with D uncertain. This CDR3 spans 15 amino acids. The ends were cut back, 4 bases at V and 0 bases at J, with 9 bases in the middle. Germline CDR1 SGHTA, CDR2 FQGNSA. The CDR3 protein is CASSSRVATNEKLFF. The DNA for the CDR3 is TGTGCCAGCAGCTCCCGAGTTGCAACTAATGAAAAACTGTTTTTT.

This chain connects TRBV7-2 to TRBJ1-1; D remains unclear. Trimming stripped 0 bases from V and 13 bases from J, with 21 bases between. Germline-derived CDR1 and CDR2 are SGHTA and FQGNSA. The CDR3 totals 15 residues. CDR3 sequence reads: CASSLAGGPEDQYFF. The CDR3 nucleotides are TGTGCCAGCAGCTTAGCAGGCGGACCGGAAGATCAATATTTCTTT.

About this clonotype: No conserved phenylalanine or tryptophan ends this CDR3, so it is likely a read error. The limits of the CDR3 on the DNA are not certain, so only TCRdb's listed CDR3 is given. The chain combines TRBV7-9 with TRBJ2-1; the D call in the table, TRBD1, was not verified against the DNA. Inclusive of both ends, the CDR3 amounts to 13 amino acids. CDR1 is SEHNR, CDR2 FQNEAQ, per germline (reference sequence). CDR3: CASTSGRGPDTQY.

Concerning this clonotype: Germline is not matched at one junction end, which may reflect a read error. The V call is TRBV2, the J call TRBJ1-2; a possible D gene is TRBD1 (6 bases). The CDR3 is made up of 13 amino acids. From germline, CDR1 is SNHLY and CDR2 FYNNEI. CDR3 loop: CASRPGQTYGHTF. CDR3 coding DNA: TGTGCCAGCAGGCCCGGACAGACCTATGGCCACACTTTC.